The 18 T cell receptor beta chains below come from one sample, sequenced in a study of Tregs in tolerant kidney transplant recipients. Libraries were prepared by immunoSEQ multiplex PCR; TCRdb keeps only in-frame clonotypes and omits some of them. The table has about 100,000 clones, approximately 93% seen once. Sequences were derived from CD4+ T cells from blood, sampled before the transplant. The receptors come from a human donor who received a combined kidney and bone marrow transplant.

Note on this clone: The junction departs from the called germline gene at one end, perhaps through a read error. Within the sample, other DNA sequences also encode this same CDR3. The chain is built from TRBV10-3 and TRBJ1-6; D is perhaps TRBD1 (5 bases). Per germline, CDR1 ENHRY and CDR2 SYGVKD. The CDR3 totals 14 residues. The CDR3 loop is CAISEDSRNSPLHF. In DNA form, the CDR3 reads TGTGCCATCAGTGAGGACAGTCGGAATTCCCCCCTCCACTTT.

The V gene is TRBV11-1, the J gene TRBJ2-2; TRBD1 might be the D (5 bases). CDR3 length: 15 residues. V was pared by 5 bases and J by 0 bases, with 10 bases between. Germline V lookup: CDR1 SGHAT, CDR2 FQDESV (reference sequence). The CDR3 region is CASSPWTPNTGELFF. DNA of the CDR3: TGTGCCAGCAGCCCCTGGACACCGAACACCGGGGAGCTGTTTTTT.

The chain carries TRBV5-1 and TRBJ2-1, with D possibly matching TRBD2 (6 bases). The V gene's germline CDR1 is SGHRS and CDR2 YFSETQ. Trimming removed 0 bases from V and 4 bases from J, with 14 bases in between. The CDR3 contains 16 residues. The CDR3 loop reads CASSLGGRGTYNEQFF. The DNA for the CDR3 is TGCGCCAGCAGCTTGGGGGGACGGGGGACGTACAATGAGCAGTTCTTC.

This clone showed up just once. This sequence joins TRBV5-1 and TRBJ1-2; D perhaps matches TRBD1 (5 bases). V was shortened by 4 bases and J by 2 bases, with 15 bases between the two germline ends. This CDR3 is 15 amino acids long. Germline lookup yields CDR1 SGHRS and CDR2 YFSETQ. The CDR3 reads CASSLGPPGNYGYTF. The DNA for the CDR3 is TGCGCCAGCAGCCTGGGCCCCCCAGGGAACTATGGCTACACCTTC.

The chain couples TRBV6-4 to TRBJ2-4, with TRBD2 matching over 8 bases. The germline CDR1 and CDR2 sequences are MRHNA and SNTAGT. The trim removed 3 bases at V and 7 bases at J, leaving 2 bases unmatched. The CDR3 extends over 13 amino acids. The CDR3 loop reads CASSEVAGNIQYF. The CDR3 DNA follows: TGTGCCAGCAGTGAGGTAGCGGGGAACATTCAGTACTTC.

V usage is TRBV11-3 and J usage is TRBJ2-4; a weak D match, TRBD1 (6 bases). The CDR3 contains 15 residues. V lost 5 bases to trimming and J lost 9 bases, with 20 bases between them. From germline, CDR1 is SGHNT and CDR2 YENEEA. This chain's CDR3 is CASSHRVIQGGIQYF. The CDR3 DNA sequence: TGTGCCAGCAGCCACCGGGTAATACAAGGGGGCATTCAGTACTTC.

The chain carries TRBV7-2 and TRBJ2-7; a possible D gene is TRBD2 (5 bases). The CDR3 has 12 amino acids. V was trimmed by 5 bases and J by 4 bases, leaving 9 bases between them. The germline CDR1 and CDR2 sequences are SGHTA and FQGNSA. In nucleotides, the CDR3 is TGTGCCAGCAGCCCCAGGAGGTACGAGCAGTACTTC. Amino acids: CASSPRRYEQYF. Drawing the rest from reference TRBV7-2 and TRBJ2-7, the complete variable domain is GAGVSQSPSNKVTEKGKDVELRCDPISGHTALYWYRQSLGQGLEFLIYFQGNSAPDKSGLPSDRFSAERTGGSVSTLTIQRTQQEDSAVYLCASSPRRYEQYFGPGTRLTVT.

The gene calls are TRBV30 and TRBJ1-1, with no clear D. Germline CDR1 reads GTSNPN; CDR2 reads SVGIG (reference sequence). The CDR3 has 14 residues. Trimming took off 4 bases at V and 4 bases at J, with 16 bases between the two ends. The CDR3 nucleotides read TGTGCCTGGACCTTCGTGGCCGCTGGCACTGAAGCTTTCTTT. It specifies CAWTFVAAGTEAFF.

This sequence joins TRBV4-3 and TRBJ1-4; D perhaps matches TRBD1 (5 bases). The CDR3 is 14 residues long. Germline V gives CDR1 LGHNA, CDR2 YSLEER. Between the trimmed V and J ends, which lost 1 base and 5 bases, there was a span of 8 bases. CDR3 bases: TGCGCCAGCAGCCAAGGGGCAGGGAATGAAAAACTGTTTTTT. Encoded protein: CASSQGAGNEKLFF.

The chain combines TRBV4-3 with TRBJ2-7; D is ambiguous. The CDR3 is 15 residues long. Germline CDR1 is LGHNA and CDR2 is YSLEER. Deletions cut 0 bases from V and 1 base from J, with 10 bases between. In DNA form, the CDR3 reads TGCGCCAGCAGCCAAGAATCCGCTAGTTCCTACGAGCAGTACTTC. This encodes CASSQESASSYEQYF.

The chain couples TRBV25-1 to TRBJ1-5, with D possibly matching TRBD1 (5 bases). This CDR3 has 17 residues. Looked up from germline, CDR1 is MGHDK and CDR2 is SYGVNS. Between the trimmed V and J ends, which lost 3 bases and 0 bases, there was a span of 15 bases. The CDR3 bases are TGTGCCAGCAGTGAGTCGGCCAGGGCATATAGCAATCAGCCCCAGCATTTT. Amino acid sequence: CASSESARAYSNQPQHF.

This rearrangement joins TRBV18 to TRBJ1-4, with 8 bases identical to TRBD1. The V and J ends lost 6 bases and 3 bases, in that order; junction bases with no gene match: 6. Germline values: CDR1 KGHSH, CDR2 LQKENI. The CDR3 has 15 residues. CDR3 in DNA: TGTGCCAGCTCCCTCAGGGGGCTGGCTAATGAAAAACTGTTTTTT. It encodes CASSLRGLANEKLFF.

This rearrangement joins TRBV5-1 to TRBJ2-3; 10 positions agree with TRBD2. This CDR3 has 17 amino acids. Unmatched junction bases numbered 8, after V lost 0 bases and J lost 4 bases. CDR1 is SGHRS, CDR2 YFSETQ, per germline. CDR3 in DNA: TGCGCCAGCAGCTTGGTTGCTAGCGGGAGTGCGGCAGATACGCAGTATTTT. Encoded protein: CASSLVASGSAADTQYF.

This rearrangement joins TRBV2 to TRBJ2-7, with a possible D match to TRBD1 (5 bases). V was pared by 3 bases and J by 5 bases, with 11 bases between. Germline CDR1 is SNHLY and CDR2 is FYNNEI. The CDR3 spans 13 residues. The CDR3 spells CASSDRDIHEQYF. In DNA, the CDR3 is TGTGCCAGCAGTGACAGGGATATCCACGAGCAGTACTTC.

Regarding this clone: Additional DNA sequences in this sample encode the identical CDR3. This chain uses TRBV15 with TRBJ1-6; unclear D gene. Germline V gene sequence: CDR1 LNHNV, CDR2 YYDKDF (reference sequence). V gave up 1 base and J gave up 9 bases, with 10 bases separating them. The CDR3 extends over 14 amino acids. The CDR3 spells CATSRALTPSPLHF. The CDR3 coding sequence is TGTGCCACCAGCAGAGCACTGACTCCTTCACCCCTCCACTTT.

This chain links TRBV7-2 with TRBJ1-6; the match to TRBD1 covers 8 bases. CDR3 length equals 15 residues. Germline loops: CDR1 SGHTA, CDR2 FQGNSA. J lost 8 bases, V lost 4 bases, and 7 bases had no gene match. The CDR3 sequence is CASSSIPGQDSPLHF. CDR3 DNA: TGTGCCAGCAGCTCTATACCGGGACAGGATTCACCCCTCCACTTT. Full variable domain (rest looked up from reference TRBV7-2 and TRBJ1-6): GAGVSQSPSNKVTEKGKDVELRCDPISGHTALYWYRQSLGQGLEFLIYFQGNSAPDKSGLPSDRFSAERTGGSVSTLTIQRTQQEDSAVYLCASSSIPGQDSPLHFGNGTRLTVT.

This chain links TRBV7-2 with TRBJ2-2; 10 positions match TRBD2. The V gene end was trimmed by 5 bases and the J gene end by 5 bases; junction bases not matched to a gene: 11. The CDR3 contains 17 residues. The germline gives CDR1 SGHTA, CDR2 FQGNSA. The CDR3 nucleotides are TGTGCCAGCAGCCCACCTCCCGCTAGCGGGGGAACCGGGGAGCTGTTTTTT. Its protein product is CASSPPPASGGTGELFF.

V and J are TRBV5-6 and TRBJ2-5; maybe TRBD2 (6 bases). Germline-derived CDR1 and CDR2 are SGHDT and YYEEEE. Between the trimmed V and J ends, which lost 6 bases and 5 bases, there was a span of 20 bases. This CDR3 is 15 amino acids long. CDR3 nucleotides: TGTGCCAGCACCCCCCGTGCGGGGACGCGTGAGACCCAGTACTTC. It yields the protein CASTPRAGTRETQYF.